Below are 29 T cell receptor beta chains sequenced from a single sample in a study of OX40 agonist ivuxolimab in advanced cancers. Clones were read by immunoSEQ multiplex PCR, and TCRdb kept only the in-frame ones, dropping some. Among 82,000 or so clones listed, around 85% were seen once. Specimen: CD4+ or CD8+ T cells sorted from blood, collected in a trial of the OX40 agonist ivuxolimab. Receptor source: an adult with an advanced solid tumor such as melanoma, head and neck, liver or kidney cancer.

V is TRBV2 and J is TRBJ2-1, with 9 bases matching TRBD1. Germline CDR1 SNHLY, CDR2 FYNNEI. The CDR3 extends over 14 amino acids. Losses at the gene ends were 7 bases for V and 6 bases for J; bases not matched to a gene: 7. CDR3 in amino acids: CASNMETGGNEQFF. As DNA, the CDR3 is TGTGCCAGCAACATGGAGACAGGGGGCAATGAGCAGTTCTTC.

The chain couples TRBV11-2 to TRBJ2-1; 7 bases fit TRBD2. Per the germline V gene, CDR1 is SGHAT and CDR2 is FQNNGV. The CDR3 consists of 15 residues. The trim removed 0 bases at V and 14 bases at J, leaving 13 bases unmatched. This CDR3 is CASSLDLLRGSSKFF. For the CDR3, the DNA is TGTGCCAGCAGCTTAGATCTGTTGCGGGGGAGTTCAAAGTTCTTC.

The CDR3 DNA is TGTGCCAGCAGTTACCCGGTCGGGGGGGACCGGGAGACCCAGTACTTC. Encoded protein: CASSYPVGGDRETQYF. The chain uses TRBV28 and TRBJ2-5; 8 bases agree with TRBD2. CDR3 length equals 16 residues. V was pared by 4 bases and J by 5 bases, with 12 bases of the junction left unmatched. Germline V gene data show CDR1 as MDHEN and CDR2 as SYDVKM.

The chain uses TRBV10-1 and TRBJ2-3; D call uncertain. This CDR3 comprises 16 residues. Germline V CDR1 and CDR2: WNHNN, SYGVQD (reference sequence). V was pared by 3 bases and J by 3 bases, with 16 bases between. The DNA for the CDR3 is TGCGCCAGCAGTGATCGTTCTAGTGATGGGACAGATACGCAGTATTTT. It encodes CASSDRSSDGTDTQYF.

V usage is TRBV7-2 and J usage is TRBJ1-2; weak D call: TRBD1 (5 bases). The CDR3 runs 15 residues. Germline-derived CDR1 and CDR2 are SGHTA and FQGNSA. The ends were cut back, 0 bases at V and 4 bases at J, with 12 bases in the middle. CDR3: CASSLAGGDGYGYTF. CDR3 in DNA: TGTGCCAGCAGCTTAGCGGGAGGGGATGGCTATGGCTACACCTTC.

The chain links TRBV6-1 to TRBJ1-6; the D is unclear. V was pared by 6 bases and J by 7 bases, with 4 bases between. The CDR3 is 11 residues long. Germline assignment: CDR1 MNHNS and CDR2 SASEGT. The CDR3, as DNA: TGTGCCAGCAGGGAAAATTCACCCCTCCACTTT. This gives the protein CASRENSPLHF.

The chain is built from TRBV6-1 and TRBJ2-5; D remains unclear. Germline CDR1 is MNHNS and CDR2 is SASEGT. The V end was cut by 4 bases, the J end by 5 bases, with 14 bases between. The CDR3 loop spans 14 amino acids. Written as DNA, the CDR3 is TGTGCCAGCAGTGTAGATACCTTCAGGGAGACCCAGTACTTC. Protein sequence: CASSVDTFRETQYF.

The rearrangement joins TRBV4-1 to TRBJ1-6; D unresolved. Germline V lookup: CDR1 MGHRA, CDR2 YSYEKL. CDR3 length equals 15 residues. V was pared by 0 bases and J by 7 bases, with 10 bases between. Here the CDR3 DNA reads TGCGCCAGCAGCCAAGATCGGCACGGGAATTCACCCCTCCACTTT. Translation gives CASSQDRHGNSPLHF.

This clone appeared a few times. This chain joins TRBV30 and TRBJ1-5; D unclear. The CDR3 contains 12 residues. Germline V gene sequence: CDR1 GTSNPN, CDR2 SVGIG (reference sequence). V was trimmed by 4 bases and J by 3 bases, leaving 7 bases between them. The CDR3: CAWNQLNQPQHF. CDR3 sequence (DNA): TGTGCCTGGAACCAGCTCAATCAGCCCCAGCATTTT.

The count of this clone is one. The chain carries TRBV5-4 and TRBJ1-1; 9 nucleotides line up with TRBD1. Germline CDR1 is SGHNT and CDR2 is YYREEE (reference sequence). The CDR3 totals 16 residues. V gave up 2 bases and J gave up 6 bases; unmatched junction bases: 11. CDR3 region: CASSLGTGRPGAEAFF. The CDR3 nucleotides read TGTGCCAGCAGCTTAGGGACAGGGCGGCCGGGGGCTGAAGCTTTCTTT.

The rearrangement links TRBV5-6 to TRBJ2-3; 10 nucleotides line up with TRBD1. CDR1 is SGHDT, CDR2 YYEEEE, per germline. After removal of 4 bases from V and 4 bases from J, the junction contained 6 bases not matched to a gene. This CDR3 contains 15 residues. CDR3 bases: TGTGCCAGCAGCCCCGGGACAGGGGCGGCAGATACGCAGTATTTT. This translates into CASSPGTGAADTQYF.

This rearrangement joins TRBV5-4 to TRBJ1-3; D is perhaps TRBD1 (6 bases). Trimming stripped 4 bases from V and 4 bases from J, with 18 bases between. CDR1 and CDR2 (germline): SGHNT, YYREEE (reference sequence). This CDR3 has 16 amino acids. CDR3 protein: CASSRGTPSTGNTIYF. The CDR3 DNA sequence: TGTGCCAGCAGCCGCGGGACACCTTCTACGGGAAACACCATATATTTT.

CDR3 sequence (DNA): TGTGCCAGCAGCTTACAGGGAATGAGCAATCAGCCCCAGCATTTT. Translating gives CASSLQGMSNQPQHF. V usage is TRBV5-8 and J usage is TRBJ1-5; D may be TRBD1 (6 bases). The V end lost 2 bases, the J end lost 1 base, and 10 bases lay between the germline ends. This CDR3 is 15 amino acids long. CDR1 SGHTS and CDR2 YDEGEE come from the germline V gene.

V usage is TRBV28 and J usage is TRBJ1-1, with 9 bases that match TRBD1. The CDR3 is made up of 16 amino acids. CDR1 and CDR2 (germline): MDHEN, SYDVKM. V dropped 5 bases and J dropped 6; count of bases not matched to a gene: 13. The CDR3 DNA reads TGTGCCAGCAGTCTACCACAGGGGGCGGTTAGAGCTGAAGCTTTCTTT. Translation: CASSLPQGAVRAEAFF.

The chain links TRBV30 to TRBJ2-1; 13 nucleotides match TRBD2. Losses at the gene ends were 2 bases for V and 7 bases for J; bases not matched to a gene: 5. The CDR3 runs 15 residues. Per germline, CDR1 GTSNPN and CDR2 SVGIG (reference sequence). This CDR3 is CAWSPGLAGINEQFF. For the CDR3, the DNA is TGTGCCTGGAGTCCGGGACTAGCGGGGATTAATGAGCAGTTCTTC.

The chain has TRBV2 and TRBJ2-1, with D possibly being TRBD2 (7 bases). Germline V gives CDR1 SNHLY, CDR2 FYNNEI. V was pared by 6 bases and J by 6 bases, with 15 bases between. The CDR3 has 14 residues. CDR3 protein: CASRGQTSANEQFF. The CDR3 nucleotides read TGTGCCAGCAGGGGACAAACTAGCGCCAATGAGCAGTTCTTC.

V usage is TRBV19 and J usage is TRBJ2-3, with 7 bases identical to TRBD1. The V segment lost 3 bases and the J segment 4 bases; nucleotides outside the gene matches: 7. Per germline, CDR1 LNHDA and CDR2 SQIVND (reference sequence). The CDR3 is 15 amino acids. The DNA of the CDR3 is TGTGCCAGTAGTATCGAGGGGGCCGAGGCAGATACGCAGTATTTT. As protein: CASSIEGAEADTQYF.

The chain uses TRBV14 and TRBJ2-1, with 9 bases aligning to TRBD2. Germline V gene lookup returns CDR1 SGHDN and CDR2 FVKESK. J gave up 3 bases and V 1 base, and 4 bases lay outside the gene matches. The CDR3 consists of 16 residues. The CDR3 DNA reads TGTGCCAGCAGCCAAGTAGAACTAGCGGGCTACAATGAGCAGTTCTTC. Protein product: CASSQVELAGYNEQFF. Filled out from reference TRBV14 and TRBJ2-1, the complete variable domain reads EAGVTQFPSHSVIEKGQTVTLRCDPISGHDNLYWYRRVMGKEIKFLLHFVKESKQDESGMPNNRFLAERTGGTYSTLKVQPAELEDSGVYFCASSQVELAGYNEQFFGPGTRLTVL.

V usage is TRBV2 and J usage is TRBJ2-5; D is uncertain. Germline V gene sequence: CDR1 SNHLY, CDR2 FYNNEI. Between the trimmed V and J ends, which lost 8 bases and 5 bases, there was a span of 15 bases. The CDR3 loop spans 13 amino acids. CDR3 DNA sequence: TGTGCCAGCTGCGAGACAATGGGGGAGACCCAGTACTTC. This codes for CASCETMGETQYF.

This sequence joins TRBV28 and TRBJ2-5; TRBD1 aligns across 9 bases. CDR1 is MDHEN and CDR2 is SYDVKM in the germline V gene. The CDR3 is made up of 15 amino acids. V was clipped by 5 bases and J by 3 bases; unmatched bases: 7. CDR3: CASSPLGTGKETQYF. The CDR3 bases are TGTGCCAGCAGTCCTCTCGGGACAGGGAAAGAGACCCAGTACTTC.

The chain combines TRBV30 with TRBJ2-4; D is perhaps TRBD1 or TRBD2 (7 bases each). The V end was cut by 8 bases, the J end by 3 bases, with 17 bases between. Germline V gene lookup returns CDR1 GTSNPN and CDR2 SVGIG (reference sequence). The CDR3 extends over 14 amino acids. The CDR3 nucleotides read TGTGCCAGCGCAGGGGGGGTCGGCAAAAACATTCAGTACTTC. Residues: CASAGGVGKNIQYF.

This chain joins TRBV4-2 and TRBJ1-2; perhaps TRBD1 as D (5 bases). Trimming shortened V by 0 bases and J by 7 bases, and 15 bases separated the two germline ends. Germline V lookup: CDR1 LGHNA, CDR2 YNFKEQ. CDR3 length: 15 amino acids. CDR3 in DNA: TGTGCCAGCAGCCAAGATCGGGGGGGAGCGGGTGGCTACACCTTC. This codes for CASSQDRGGAGGYTF.

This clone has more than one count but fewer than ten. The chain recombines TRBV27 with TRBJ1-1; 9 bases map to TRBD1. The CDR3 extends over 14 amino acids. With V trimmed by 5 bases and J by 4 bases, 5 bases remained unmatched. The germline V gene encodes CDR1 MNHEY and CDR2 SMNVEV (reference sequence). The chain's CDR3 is CASSPQGASTEAFF. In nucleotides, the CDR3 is TGTGCCAGCAGTCCACAGGGGGCTAGCACTGAAGCTTTCTTT.

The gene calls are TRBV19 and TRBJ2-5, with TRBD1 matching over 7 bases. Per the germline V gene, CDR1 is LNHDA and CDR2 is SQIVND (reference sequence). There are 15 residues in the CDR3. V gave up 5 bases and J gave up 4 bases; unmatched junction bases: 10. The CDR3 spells CASSYQIRDRETQYF. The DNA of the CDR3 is TGTGCCAGTAGTTACCAAATTCGGGACAGAGAGACCCAGTACTTC.

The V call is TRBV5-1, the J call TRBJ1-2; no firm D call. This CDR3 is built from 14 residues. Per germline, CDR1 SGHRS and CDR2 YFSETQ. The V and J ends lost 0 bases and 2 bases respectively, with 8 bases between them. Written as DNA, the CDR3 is TGCGCCAGCAGCTTGGCCCAGTCCAACTATGGCTACACCTTC. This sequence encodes CASSLAQSNYGYTF.

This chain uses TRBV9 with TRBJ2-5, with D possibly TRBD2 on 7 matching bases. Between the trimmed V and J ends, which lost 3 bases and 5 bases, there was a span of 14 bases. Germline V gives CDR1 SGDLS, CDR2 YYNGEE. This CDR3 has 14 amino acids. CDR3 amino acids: CASSAGGLAETQYF. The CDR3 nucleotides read TGTGCCAGCAGCGCCGGGGGGCTAGCCGAGACCCAGTACTTC.

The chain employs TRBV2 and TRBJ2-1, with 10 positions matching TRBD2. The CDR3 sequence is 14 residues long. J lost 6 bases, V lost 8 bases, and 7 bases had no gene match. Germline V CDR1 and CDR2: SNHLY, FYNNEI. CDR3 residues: CASSEERGGNEQFF. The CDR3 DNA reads TGTGCCAGCTCTGAGGAGCGGGGGGGCAATGAGCAGTTCTTC.

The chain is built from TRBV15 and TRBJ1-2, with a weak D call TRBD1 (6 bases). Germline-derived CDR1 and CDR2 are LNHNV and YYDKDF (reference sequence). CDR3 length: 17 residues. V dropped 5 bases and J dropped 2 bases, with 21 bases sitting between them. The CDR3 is CATSGTLIPGPNYGYTF. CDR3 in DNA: TGTGCCACCAGCGGGACACTAATTCCAGGACCCAACTATGGCTACACCTTC.

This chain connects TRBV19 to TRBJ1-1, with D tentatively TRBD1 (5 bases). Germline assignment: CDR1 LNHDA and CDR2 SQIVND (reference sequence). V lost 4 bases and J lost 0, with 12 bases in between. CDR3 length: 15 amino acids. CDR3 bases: TGTGCCAGTAGTAAAGGGGACGGACTGAACACTGAAGCTTTCTTT. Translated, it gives CASSKGDGLNTEAFF.